This entry describes one T cell receptor (beta chain). Its matching antigen is unknown. The data were obtained in a study of cytomegalovirus exposure and HLA in healthy donors. Overall study findings and caveats: In most subjects, TCR beta sequences reportedly gave accurate predictions of HLA-A and HLA-B alleles. A later analysis associated some 18,000 TCR beta sequences with HLA alleles at a 0.05 false discovery rate.

Donors were nominally healthy when sampled, though unrecorded immune exposures were likely. 13 Jbeta primers and 60 Vbeta primers were used for the PCR. Clones were sequenced by immunoSEQ multiplex PCR, and TCRdb holds only the in-frame ones, with some missing. The sample holds some 80,000 clones, about 9.4% seen once. The CDR3 consists of 11 residues. CDR1 is PRHDT and CDR2 is FYEKMQ in the germline V gene (reference sequence). Trimming took off 4 bases at V and 9 bases at J, with 8 bases between the two ends. The TCR originated in a man aged 55-75 years in good health and CMV-seropositive. The V call is TRBV13, the J call TRBJ2-3, with D hard to call. Material: PBMCs. The DNA of the CDR3 is TGTGCCAGCAGCTCCTTCGGGACGCAGTATTTT. Encoded protein: CASSSFGTQYF.